This TCR beta chain appears in the sequencing data of a study of blood T cells in healthy people across ages. Overall study context: Template switching captured about one barcoded beta molecule per two T cells.

A remark on this clonotype: No antigen is known for it.

Germline V gene data show CDR1 as MDHEN and CDR2 as SYDVKM. The CDR3 length is 17 residues. Trimming removed 6 bases from V and 12 bases from J; junction bases left unmatched: 19. Then a second PCR, running roughly 7 to 11 cycles, was carried out with a sample-barcoded 5' primer and a J-beta primer mix. A single record per CDR3 protein comes from TCRdb applying MiXCR to the 5' RACE reads. The sample includes about 730,000 distinct CDR3 sequences, more than 40% of them seen just once. Roughly 9.2 milliliters of peripheral blood were drawn from each donor into EDTA-treated tubes. Study-level results: Researchers judged that diversity estimates from one million T cells fell short of true values.

The rearrangement joins TRBV28 to TRBJ2-1; 11 positions match TRBD1. The sequence derives from a woman aged 60-75 years in good health. Sequencing used blood. DNA of the CDR3: TGTGCCAGCAGACACCGGACAGGGGGCGAATTTCCCCCCAGGCAGTTCTTC. As protein: CASRHRTGGEFPPRQFF.